The T cell receptor (beta chain) described here comes from a study of OX40 agonist ivuxolimab in advanced cancers. Study in general: Partial responses were recorded for three patients, including one with hepatocellular carcinoma and two with cutaneous melanoma.

This CDR3 comprises 10 residues. The germline V gene encodes CDR1 SNHLY and CDR2 FYNNEI. With 4 bases removed from V and 7 bases from J, the gap between germline ends came to 2 bases. This clone occurred once. Produced via immunoSEQ multiplex PCR; TCRdb's table is partial and in-frame only. The sample lists some 48,000 clones, around four fifths seen once, with roughly 25% in the top ten. The origin of this receptor is an adult with an advanced solid tumor such as melanoma, head and neck, liver or kidney cancer. The rearrangement links TRBV2 to TRBJ2-1, with unresolved D. The sequenced sample was CD4+ or CD8+ T cells sorted from blood, obtained in a trial of the OX40 agonist ivuxolimab. In DNA form, the CDR3 reads TGTGCCAGCAGTGCTAATGAGCAGTTCTTC. Residues: CASSANEQFF.